These 7 T cell receptor beta chains came from one sample sequenced in a study of blood T cell repertoires in COVID-19. Profiled with immunoSEQ multiplex PCR; TCRdb holds only in-frame clones, not every one. The table has around 130,000 clones, around 80% seen once. Sequencing used peripheral blood. The receptors derive from a woman in her sixties with acute or convalescent COVID-19.

The rearrangement links TRBV5-1 to TRBJ1-4, with D possibly matching TRBD1 (5 bases). V lost 3 bases and J 4 bases, leaving 10 bases between the germline ends. The germline CDR1 and CDR2 sequences are SGHRS and YFSETQ. This CDR3 has 14 amino acids. The CDR3 DNA reads TGCGCCAGCAGCTCGACGGGGGGTAATGAAAAACTGTTTTTT. Translated: CASSSTGGNEKLFF.

J is TRBJ2-4 and V is TRBV10-3, with TRBD1 matching over 8 bases. Trimming cost V 6 bases and J 6 bases; bases outside gene matches: 7. The V gene's germline CDR1 is ENHRY and CDR2 SYGVKD. The CDR3 totals 14 residues. The CDR3 nucleotides are TGTGCCATCAGAGAATCCGGACAGGGAAACATTCAGTACTTC. Its protein is CAIRESGQGNIQYF.

V gene TRBV30 combines with J gene TRBJ1-1; 8 bases agree with TRBD1. The V segment lost 2 bases and the J segment 4 bases; nucleotides outside the gene matches: 6. The CDR3 contains 14 residues. Germline CDR1 is GTSNPN and CDR2 is SVGIG (reference sequence). Here the CDR3 reads CAWSSTGGITEAFF. CDR3 in DNA: TGTGCCTGGAGTTCTACAGGGGGGATCACTGAAGCTTTCTTT.

This chain uses TRBV2 with TRBJ2-5, with D maybe TRBD1 (6 bases). Looked up from germline, CDR1 is SNHLY and CDR2 is FYNNEI. V shed 2 bases and J shed 4 bases, with 17 bases lying between them. The CDR3 has 16 residues. CDR3 in DNA: TGTGCCAGCAGTGAACGGCCCAGGGGAGCCCTAGAGACCCAGTACTTC. Its translation is CASSERPRGALETQYF.

In the case of this clone: This sample also contains other DNA sequences that code for the same CDR3. The chain is built from TRBV5-1 and TRBJ1-5; D remains unclear. Trimming stripped 0 bases from V and 0 bases from J, with 7 bases between. Germline V gene data show CDR1 as SGHRS and CDR2 as YFSETQ. The CDR3 contains 15 residues. The CDR3 bases are TGCGCCAGCAGCTTGGTTTACGGTAGCAATCAGCCCCAGCATTTT. It codes for CASSLVYGSNQPQHF.

The chain uses TRBV11-2 and TRBJ2-3; D gene unclear. The CDR3 length is 12 residues. Germline CDR1 SGHAT, CDR2 FQNNGV. Between the trimmed V and J ends, which lost 2 bases and 4 bases, there was a span of 4 bases. CDR3 sequence reads: CASSLLADTQYF. CDR3 nucleotide sequence: TGTGCCAGCAGCTTATTAGCAGATACGCAGTATTTT.

The chain uses TRBV18 and TRBJ2-1, with a possible D match to TRBD1 (6 bases). V was shortened by 3 bases and J by 5 bases, with 14 bases between the two germline ends. From germline, CDR1 is KGHSH and CDR2 LQKENI. This CDR3 is 15 amino acids long. CDR3 protein: CASSPTGFLNNEQFF. In DNA form, the CDR3 reads TGTGCCAGCTCACCGACAGGCTTCCTCAACAATGAGCAGTTCTTC.